Listed below are T cell receptor beta chains from one sample, sequenced in a study of cytomegalovirus exposure and HLA in healthy donors. Repertoires were generated with immunoSEQ multiplex PCR, while TCRdb's copy carries only in-frame clones and drops some. The sample has around 130,000 clones; approximately 78% are singletons. The specimen was PBMCs. The origin of the receptors is a human donor in good health. CDR3s include the opening cysteine and the closing phenylalanine or tryptophan. The D gene is left open where the match is weak. Clone size appears in some rows only: once, few, many, or a class for an expanded clone.

TRBJ1-3 - TRBV7-9 - TGTGCCAGCAGCTTGGGGGTCGGAGGGGAGGCCTTTGGAAACACCATATATTTT CASSLGVGGEAFGNTIYF
TRBJ2-5 - TRBV4-3 - TGCGCCAGCAGCCAAGAGGTGACGACAACAGGACAAGAGACCCAGTACTTC CASSQEVTTTGQETQYF
TRBJ2-7 few TRBV4-3 - TGCGCCAGCAGCCAAGCATCGGGCGAGCAGTACTTC CASSQASGEQYF
TRBJ2-3 - TRBV30 TRBD2 TGTGCCTGGACCTGGACTAGCGTGGGCACAGATACGCAGTATTTT CAWTWTSVGTDTQYF
TRBJ2-5 - TRBV10-3 - TGTGCCAGCCGTCAAACCGCGTCGGGGCAAGAGACCCAGTACTTC CASRQTASGQETQYF
TRBJ2-5 - TRBV10-3 - TGTGCCATCAGTGAGTCCTTGCGTCCAGAGACCCAGTACTTC CAISESLRPETQYF
TRBJ1-3 - TRBV30 TRBD1 TGTGCCTGGAGTGGGACAGGGGGCGAAAACACCATATATTTT CAWSGTGGENTIYF
TRBJ2-3 - TRBV27 TRBD2 TGTGCCAGCGCTAGCGGGAGGAGGTTAGCGGATACGCAGTATTTT CASASGRRLADTQYF
TRBJ2-7 - TRBV2 - TGTGCCAGCCGCCCCCCCCTCGCGGGCCCTCGGTACGAGCAGTACTTC CASRPPLAGPRYEQYF
TRBJ1-4 - TRBV7-9 - TGTGCCAGCAGCCCCTCACAGGGATCTAATGAAAAACTGTTTTTT CASSPSQGSNEKLFF
TRBJ1-6 - TRBV4-3 - TGCGCCAGCAGCCGCCTGGTTGGGGCGTATTCACCCCTCCACTTT CASSRLVGAYSPLHF
TRBJ1-2 - TRBV19 - TGTGCCAGTAGTCCAAGGACAAGCCGAAACTATGGCTACACCTTC CASSPRTSRNYGYTF
TRBJ2-2 - TRBV28 TRBD2 TGTGCCAGCAGTTTTAGTAAGGGGAGGGGCACCGGGGAGCTGTTTTTT CASSFSKGRGTGELFF
TRBJ2-1 once TRBV27 TRBD1 TGTGCCAGCAGTCCCGGACAGGCCCACAATGAGCAGTTCTTC CASSPGQAHNEQFF
TRBJ2-7 - TRBV27 TRBD2 TGTGCCAGCAGTTTATCGCCCCGGATCGGACTAGCGGGAGGCCTCCAGTACTTC CASSLSPRIGLAGGLQYF
TRBJ2-4 - TRBV6-4 TRBD2 TGTGCCAGCAGTGACTATCCTAGCGGGGCGAGTCTGGGCCGCGACCAACTAGCCAAAAACATTCAGTACTTC CASSDYPSGASLGRDQLAKNIQYF
TRBJ1-2 - TRBV7-9 - TGTTCCAGCAGCACCATTGCCGGGGGAGCAACGGGAGGCTACACCTTC CSSSTIAGGATGGYTF
TRBJ2-1 few TRBV10-3 TRBD1 TGTGCCACCATGAGGACAGGGTCAAAAACCTACAATGAGCAGTTCTTC CATMRTGSKTYNEQFF
TRBJ2-7 - TRBV27 TRBD1 TGTGCCAGCGCGGACAGGGCGAACGAGCAGTACTTC CASADRANEQYF
TRBJ2-3 few TRBV5-1 TRBD2 TGCGCCAGCAGCAGGGTTCGGGGGGACCGCACAGATACGCAGTATTTT CASSRVRGDRTDTQYF
TRBJ1-2 - TRBV28 - TGTGCCAGCAGTTTATCAGGGTACTATGGCTACACCTTC CASSLSGYYGYTF
TRBJ2-7 - TRBV7-2 - TGTGCCAGCAGCCCCCGGGGTTACGAGCAGTACTTC CASSPRGYEQYF
TRBJ1-1 - TRBV4-2 - TGTGCCAGCAGCCAAGATATCCGGGTGAACACTGAAGCTTTCTTT CASSQDIRVNTEAFF
TRBJ2-3 - TRBV25-1 TRBD2 TGTGCCAGCAGCAATAGGGGACTACGCACAGATACGCAGTATTTT CASSNRGLRTDTQYF
TRBJ2-7 - TRBV5-1 TRBD1 TGTGCCAGCAGCCCACCCGCTTCGACCGGGACAGGGAGCTCCTACGAGCAGTACTTC CASSPPASTGTGSSYEQYF
TRBJ2-5 - TRBV7-9 - TGTGCCAGCAGCCCTCGACAGGTACAAGAGACCCAGTACTTC CASSPRQVQETQYF
TRBJ2-1 - TRBV15 - TGTGCCACCAGCAGAGATCGACGACAGGCCTACAATGAGCAGTTCTTC CATSRDRRQAYNEQFF
TRBJ2-3 - TRBV7-8 TRBD2 TGTGCCAGCAGCTCCGGGACTAGCCTCCGAATTGATACGCAGTATTTT CASSSGTSLRIDTQYF
TRBJ2-7 - TRBV9 - TGTGCCAGCAGCGTAGGTGGGAAGACAGGCCCTTCCTACGAGCAGTACTTC CASSVGGKTGPSYEQYF
TRBJ2-3 few TRBV5-1 TRBD2 TGCGCCAGCAGCTGGGAGGGTGCCCTCTCGCAGTATTTT CASSWEGALSQYF
TRBJ1-5 - TRBV19 - TGTGCCAGTAGTGTGGACAATAGCAATCAGCCCCAGCATTTT CASSVDNSNQPQHF
TRBJ2-5 - TRBV7-9 - TGTGCCAGCAGCTTATTGGCAGGGGAGACCCAGTACTTC CASSLLAGETQYF
TRBJ2-3 - TRBV7-9 - TGTTCCAGCAGCTTAGAGACTAGGGTAACAGATACGCAGTATTTT CSSSLETRVTDTQYF
TRBJ1-5 - TRBV2 - TGTGCCAGTACAGGTGAGAGCAATCAGCCCCAGCATTTT CASTGESNQPQHF
TRBJ2-3 - TRBV9 - TGTGCCAGCAGCCTACTGACCGGGTCCACAGATACGCAGTATTTT CASSLLTGSTDTQYF
TRBJ2-1 - TRBV29-1 TRBD2 TGCAGCGTACGGGGGGGCCTCAATGAGCAGTTCTTC CSVRGGLNEQFF
TRBJ2-1 few TRBV19 TRBD1 TGTGCCAGTAGTATTCCCCGGGACAGGCAGTTCTTC CASSIPRDRQFF
TRBJ1-4 once TRBV7-2 - TGTGCCAGCAGCTTTGTCGGAGGTGCAACTAATGAAAAACTGTTTTTT CASSFVGGATNEKLFF
TRBJ2-1 - TRBV5-4 - TGTGCCAGCAGCGAGGGGGGGGGCTACAATGAGCAGTTCTTC CASSEGGGYNEQFF
TRBJ1-2 - TRBV7-9 TRBD1 TGTGCCAGCAGCCTACGCGTACAACAGGGGAACGGCTACACCTTC CASSLRVQQGNGYTF
TRBJ2-5 few TRBV9 - TGTGCCAGCAGCGTAGTTCCCAGGGGCGAGACCCAGTACTTC CASSVVPRGETQYF
TRBJ2-1 - TRBV2 - TGTGCCAGCAGTGTGGGCGGGGCCCCCTTCGTCGACAATGAGCAGTTCTTC CASSVGGAPFVDNEQFF
TRBJ1-3 - TRBV27 - TGTGCCAGCAGTTGGTTACCCTTGGGGGGTGGAAACACCATATATTTT CASSWLPLGGGNTIYF
TRBJ2-1 - TRBV13 TRBD2 TGTGCCAGCAGCCCGCGGGGGGGGGCCTACAATGAGCAGTTCTTC CASSPRGGAYNEQFF
TRBJ1-1 few TRBV18 - TGTGCCAGCTCACTGACAGATGGGAACACTGAAGCTTTCTTT CASSLTDGNTEAFF
TRBJ1-1 - TRBV10-3 - TGTGCCATCAGTGAGTTCTCAGGGAACACTGAAGCTTTCTTT CAISEFSGNTEAFF
TRBJ2-7 - TRBV9 TRBD2 TGTGCCAGCAGCCCTGGGTCTGGGACTAGCGGGGGATCCTACGAGCAGTACTTC CASSPGSGTSGGSYEQYF
TRBJ1-1 once TRBV5-1 - TGCGCCAGCAGCATAAACACTGAAGCTTTCTTT CASSINTEAFF
TRBJ2-7 - TRBV27 TRBD1 TGTGCCAGCAGCGACCCGGACAGGAACTACGGCGAGCAGTACTTC CASSDPDRNYGEQYF
TRBJ2-1 - TRBV2 TRBD1 TGTGCCAGCAGTGCAAGGCAGGGGGCTTCCAATGAGCAGTTCTTC CASSARQGASNEQFF
TRBJ1-2 few TRBV11-2 - TGTGCCAGCAGCTCAGCCCAGGGAAGGAACTATGGCTACACCTTC CASSSAQGRNYGYTF
TRBJ2-3 - TRBV11-2 TRBD2 TGTGCCAGCAGCTTCCTAGCGGGAGGACCTGGTGGTACAGATACGCAGTATTTT CASSFLAGGPGGTDTQYF
TRBJ1-2 - TRBV7-9 - TGTGCCAGCAGCCCCGTTGCTGGGGCGCTTAACTATGGCTACACCTTC CASSPVAGALNYGYTF
TRBJ2-1 - TRBV4-2 - TGTGCCAGCAGCCAAGGAGGCGGGATATATTACAATGAGCAGTTCTTC CASSQGGGIYYNEQFF
TRBJ2-1 few TRBV19 TRBD2 TGTGCCAGTCGCGCGGGGGGCACCTACAATGAGCAGTTCTTC CASRAGGTYNEQFF
TRBJ2-3 few TRBV4-3 - TGCGCCAGCAGCCAGGGACTCGGGCCAGATACGCAGTATTTT CASSQGLGPDTQYF
TRBJ2-1 - TRBV4-2 - TGTGCCAGCGGGAGGACCTCGCTCATCGATGAGCAGTTCTTC CASGRTSLIDEQFF
TRBJ2-7 few TRBV7-8 TRBD2 TGTGCCAGCAGCCTAGGGCTAGCGGGAGCCTACGAGCAGTACTTC CASSLGLAGAYEQYF